Following are 30 T cell receptor beta chains from one sample sequenced in a study of cytomegalovirus exposure and HLA in healthy donors. PCR employed 60 Vbeta and 13 Jbeta primers. TCRdb's table, derived via immunoSEQ multiplex PCR, lists solely in-frame clones and lacks some. The table lists 150,000 to 200,000 clones, 79% of them singletons. Sequencing was done on a sample of PBMCs. All receptors come from a woman in her 30s in good health and CMV-seropositive.

This chain connects TRBV7-8 to TRBJ2-3; TRBD2 is a possible D gene (6 bases). Trimming stripped 4 bases from V and 6 bases from J, with 14 bases between. Looked up from germline, CDR1 is SGHVS and CDR2 is FQNEAQ. The CDR3 consists of 14 residues. The CDR3 loop is CASSSFRGSDTQYF. Written as DNA, the CDR3 is TGTGCCAGCAGCTCATTCCGGGGGTCCGATACGCAGTATTTT.

CDR3 in amino acids: CASSLTVNEKLFF. The CDR3, as DNA: TGCGCCAGCAGCCTGACTGTTAATGAAAAACTGTTTTTT. The chain joins TRBV5-1 to TRBJ1-4; D ambiguous. Per the germline V gene, CDR1 is SGHRS and CDR2 is YFSETQ. With 4 bases removed from V and 4 bases from J, the gap between germline ends came to 8 bases. CDR3 size: 13 residues.

The chain uses TRBV30 and TRBJ1-1; maybe TRBD1 (5 bases). This CDR3 comprises 14 residues. Germline assignment: CDR1 GTSNPN and CDR2 SVGIG (reference sequence). Trimming shortened V by 0 bases and J by 5 bases, and 13 bases separated the two germline ends. In nucleotides, the CDR3 is TGTGCCTGGAGTGTACTCCAGGGCGGAACTGAAGCTTTCTTT. Amino acids: CAWSVLQGGTEAFF.

The chain couples TRBV5-1 to TRBJ1-2, with D possibly matching TRBD1 (5 bases). Germline CDR1 is SGHRS and CDR2 is YFSETQ. Trimming removed 0 bases at V and 0 bases at J, with 9 bases between. The CDR3 length is 15 residues. The CDR3, as DNA: TGCGCCAGCAGCTTGGTGGCAGGGTCTAACTATGGCTACACCTTC. This sequence encodes CASSLVAGSNYGYTF.

For the CDR3, the DNA is TGTGCCCTGGGGAGAGGTAGCTCCTACGAGCAGTACTTC. Residues: CALGRGSSYEQYF. V is TRBV30 and J is TRBJ2-7, with D possibly being TRBD2 (5 bases). The CDR3 consists of 13 residues. Deletions cut 8 bases from V and 0 bases from J, with 14 bases between. From germline, CDR1 is GTSNPN and CDR2 SVGIG (reference sequence).

The rearrangement links TRBV5-4 to TRBJ1-1, with D hard to call. V was cut by 3 bases and J by 11 bases, with 17 bases left in between. CDR1 and CDR2 from the germline V gene are SGHNT and YYREEE (reference sequence). The length of the CDR3 is 13 residues. The DNA for the CDR3 is TGTGCCAGCAGCTCCTCGGGGTCTGCTGGGGCTTTCTTT. Amino acids: CASSSSGSAGAFF.

This chain connects TRBV4-1 to TRBJ1-5; 7 bases map to TRBD1. The CDR3 is 15 residues long. Germline CDR1 is MGHRA and CDR2 is YSYEKL. The trim removed 1 base at V and 3 bases at J, leaving 3 bases unmatched. DNA of the CDR3: TGCGCCAGCAGCCAAGGGGACAGACTCAATCAGCCCCAGCATTTT. This sequence encodes CASSQGDRLNQPQHF.

The chain carries TRBV28 and TRBJ2-7; D is undetermined. The CDR3 contains 17 residues. The germline V gene has CDR1 MDHEN and CDR2 SYDVKM. V lost 3 bases to trimming and J lost 0 bases, with 18 bases between them. The CDR3 DNA is TGTGCCAGCAGTTTCCCCCTATCGTACAGCCACTCCTACGAGCAGTACTTC. Translating gives CASSFPLSYSHSYEQYF.

The count of this clone is one. The conserved phenylalanine or tryptophan is not found at the CDR3 terminus, so this likely reflects a read error. The genes are TRBV30 and TRBJ1-2, with 8 bases identical to TRBD1. Germline V CDR1 and CDR2: GTSNPN, SVGIG (reference sequence). The CDR3 sequence is 14 residues long. V lost 1 base to trimming and J lost 4 bases; unmatched junction nucleotides: 5. In nucleotides, the CDR3 is TGTGCCTGGAGTGAGGACAGGGCGCTCTATGGCTACACCCTC. Translated, it gives CAWSEDRALYGYTL.

The chain couples TRBV5-4 to TRBJ2-1; perhaps TRBD2 as D (6 bases). This CDR3 spans 15 amino acids. In germline, CDR1 is SGHNT, CDR2 YYREEE (reference sequence). V was cut by 4 bases and J by 2 bases, with 13 bases left in between. CDR3 nucleotides: TGTGCCAGCAGCCCTGAACAGCGGGCCTACAATGAGCAGTTCTTC. Its protein product is CASSPEQRAYNEQFF.

The genes are TRBV15 and TRBJ2-7; the D gene is possibly TRBD2 (6 bases). Germline V gene lookup returns CDR1 LNHNV and CDR2 YYDKDF (reference sequence). This CDR3 is built from 14 residues. The V end lost 4 bases, the J end lost 2 bases, and 12 bases lay between the germline ends. The DNA of the CDR3 is TGTGCCACCAGCATGAGGACTACCACCTACGAGCAGTACTTC. It encodes CATSMRTTTYEQYF.

The V call is TRBV9, the J call TRBJ1-3, with D unresolved. CDR3 length equals 12 residues. The ends were cut back, 4 bases at V and 4 bases at J, with 6 bases in the middle. Germline CDR1 and CDR2: SGDLS and YYNGEE. Written as DNA, the CDR3 is TGTGCCAGCAGCCCCCTGGGAAACACCATATATTTT. Protein product: CASSPLGNTIYF.

This clone was observed a single time. The chain links TRBV15 to TRBJ2-1, with 13 bases lining up with TRBD2. Germline V CDR1 and CDR2: LNHNV, YYDKDF (reference sequence). The CDR3 length is 18 residues. V trimming: 1 base; J trimming: 2 bases; junction bases outside the gene matches: 5. The CDR3 here is CATSRGFGTSGTYNEQFF. CDR3 DNA: TGTGCCACCAGCAGAGGGTTCGGGACTAGCGGGACCTACAATGAGCAGTTCTTC. Drawing the rest from reference TRBV15 and TRBJ2-1, the complete variable domain is DAMVIQNPRYQVTQFGKPVTLSCSQTLNHNVMYWYQQKSSQAPKLLFHYYDKDFNNEADTPDNFQSRRPNTSFCFLDIRSPGLGDTAMYLCATSRGFGTSGTYNEQFFGPGTRLTVL.

This clone came up once. The gene calls are TRBV7-2 and TRBJ1-3; D may be TRBD1 (5 bases). The CDR3 has 14 amino acids. The germline V gene encodes CDR1 SGHTA and CDR2 FQGNSA. V shed 5 bases and J shed 1 base, with 9 bases lying between them. The CDR3 region is CASSTYRSGNTIYF. CDR3 nucleotides: TGTGCCAGCAGCACCTACAGGTCTGGAAACACCATATATTTT.

This clone was observed a few times. The V and J genes are TRBV13 and TRBJ2-7, with a weak D call TRBD2 (7 bases). CDR1 and CDR2 (germline): PRHDT, FYEKMQ (reference sequence). Trimming took 6 bases from V and 4 from J, leaving 22 bases between them. The CDR3 extends over 16 amino acids. CDR3 protein: CASRHSTGGGSYEQYF. CDR3 nucleotide sequence: TGTGCCAGCAGACACTCGACGGGGGGCGGTTCGTACGAGCAGTACTTC.

Only one count was recorded for this clone. The chain links TRBV30 to TRBJ1-1; 7 nucleotides align to TRBD1. The ends lost 5 bases at V and 0 bases at J; junction bases unmatched: 6. In germline, CDR1 is GTSNPN, CDR2 SVGIG (reference sequence). This CDR3 region has 14 residues. The CDR3 is CAWGWTGMNTEAFF. The CDR3 nucleotides read TGTGCCTGGGGTTGGACAGGTATGAACACTGAAGCTTTCTTT.

This clone was picked up a small number of times. The rearrangement joins TRBV4-1 to TRBJ2-5, with a tentative D call TRBD1 (6 bases). The V end lost 5 bases, the J end lost 2 bases, and 12 bases lay between the germline ends. The CDR3 runs 14 residues. From germline, CDR1 is MGHRA and CDR2 YSYEKL. CDR3 sequence: CASSTSGHQETQYF. The DNA of the CDR3 is TGCGCCAGCAGCACCTCGGGACATCAAGAGACCCAGTACTTC.

CDR3 DNA: TGTGCCAGCAGCTTACCGGGTGGGAACACTGAAGCTTTCTTT. Its translation is CASSLPGGNTEAFF. The chain couples TRBV7-8 to TRBJ1-1; D is ambiguous. Between the trimmed V and J ends, which lost 2 bases and 1 base, there was a span of 8 bases. Per germline, CDR1 SGHVS and CDR2 FQNEAQ. CDR3 length: 14 amino acids.

DNA for the CDR3: TGTGCCATTGGGGGACAGGGAAACTCTGGAAACACCATATATTTT. Amino acid sequence: CAIGGQGNSGNTIYF. The J gene is TRBJ1-3, the V gene TRBV10-3, with 9 positions matching TRBD1. The CDR3 runs to 15 residues. The ends lost 9 bases at V and 0 bases at J; junction bases unmatched: 6. Germline V gives CDR1 ENHRY, CDR2 SYGVKD.

The chain is built from TRBV7-9 and TRBJ2-7, with a possible D match to TRBD2 (6 bases). There are 15 residues in the CDR3. CDR1 SEHNR and CDR2 FQNEAQ come from the germline V gene (reference sequence). Trimming took off 1 base at V and 0 bases at J, with 10 bases between the two ends. For the CDR3, the DNA is TGTGCCAGCAGCTTAGGTGTTAGCGGCTCCTACGAGCAGTACTTC. Translated, it gives CASSLGVSGSYEQYF.

The chain joins TRBV9 to TRBJ2-3, with D perhaps TRBD2 (5 bases). This CDR3 has 15 residues. CDR1 is SGDLS and CDR2 is YYNGEE in the germline V gene. The V gene lost 3 bases and the J gene lost 3 bases, with 14 bases spanning the gap. CDR3 amino acids: CASSEFRGWTDTQYF. Here the CDR3 DNA reads TGTGCCAGCAGCGAATTTCGGGGATGGACAGATACGCAGTATTTT.

The chain recombines TRBV7-6 with TRBJ2-3, with 9 bases matching TRBD2. This CDR3 region has 16 residues. CDR1 and CDR2 from the germline V gene are SGHVS and FNYEAQ. V shed 6 bases, J shed 4 bases, and the junction held 11 bases outside the gene matches. The CDR3 loop is CASRPGGGRAPDTQYF. The CDR3 DNA is TGTGCCAGCAGACCGGGGGGCGGGAGGGCCCCAGATACGCAGTATTTT.

The V gene is TRBV10-3, the J gene TRBJ1-1, with 8 positions matching TRBD1. The length of the CDR3 is 16 residues. CDR1 and CDR2 from the germline V gene are ENHRY and SYGVKD. The J segment lost 1 base and the V segment lost 4 bases, leaving 8 bases of the junction unmatched. CDR3 residues: CAISGARGLGNTEAFF. The CDR3 DNA sequence: TGTGCCATCAGTGGGGCCAGGGGGCTTGGGAACACTGAAGCTTTCTTT.

The chain uses TRBV7-2 and TRBJ2-7, with 10 positions matching TRBD2. CDR1 SGHTA and CDR2 FQGNSA come from the germline V gene. CDR3 size: 14 residues. The V segment lost 5 bases and the J segment 3 bases; nucleotides outside the gene matches: 4. The CDR3, as DNA: TGTGCCAGCAGCGTACTAGCGGGGTTCTACGAGCAGTACTTC. It translates to CASSVLAGFYEQYF.

Points on this clone: No conserved phenylalanine or tryptophan is present at the end of the CDR3, so a read error is the likely explanation. This CDR3 reads CASTRGFATRVTYEQYL. CDR3 DNA: TGTGCCAGCACCCGAGGGTTTGCGACTAGAGTCACCTACGAGCAGTACCTC. The V and J genes are TRBV2 and TRBJ2-7; TRBD2 might be the D (6 bases). V shed 7 bases and J shed 2 bases, with 24 bases lying between them. CDR3 length: 17 amino acids. CDR1 is SNHLY, CDR2 FYNNEI, per germline.

This chain links TRBV5-6 with TRBJ2-7, with a possible D match to TRBD2 (5 bases). Germline CDR1 and CDR2: SGHDT and YYEEEE. The CDR3 extends over 17 amino acids. V was trimmed by 1 base and J by 3 bases, leaving 20 bases between them. CDR3: CASSLSTRGPSHYEQYF. As DNA, the CDR3 is TGTGCCAGCAGCTTGTCTACCCGAGGGCCGTCCCACTACGAGCAGTACTTC.

The chain carries TRBV6-1 and TRBJ1-1; no clear D gene. The CDR3 is made up of 13 amino acids. CDR1 is MNHNS, CDR2 SASEGT, per germline. Trimming took off 6 bases at V and 3 bases at J, with 11 bases between the two ends. Here the CDR3 DNA reads TGTGCCAGCAGGGAGGTCGCGGACACTGAAGCTTTCTTT. As protein: CASREVADTEAFF.

The sample holds a few counts of this clone. The CDR3 loop is CASSEVRAYGYTF. CDR3 DNA: TGTGCCAGCAGTGAAGTCAGGGCATATGGCTACACCTTC. The chain couples TRBV6-1 to TRBJ1-2, with D possibly TRBD1 on 5 matching bases. In germline, CDR1 is MNHNS, CDR2 SASEGT. The germline V and J ends were trimmed by 1 base and 5 bases, with 8 bases remaining between them. The CDR3 contains 13 residues.

The rearrangement joins TRBV5-1 to TRBJ2-1; 9 bases line up with TRBD2. Germline values: CDR1 SGHRS, CDR2 YFSETQ. This CDR3 has 18 amino acids. With 1 base clipped from V and 2 bases from J, the junction kept 10 bases outside the gene matches. CDR3 amino acids: CASSLRSGGPATYNEQFF. The CDR3 coding sequence is TGCGCCAGCAGCTTGCGTAGCGGGGGACCTGCTACCTACAATGAGCAGTTCTTC. Drawing the rest from reference TRBV5-1 and TRBJ2-1, the complete variable domain is KAGVTQTPRYLIKTRGQQVTLSCSPISGHRSVSWYQQTPGQGLQFLFEYFSETQRNKGNFPGRFSGRQFSNSRSEMNVSTLELGDSALYLCASSLRSGGPATYNEQFFGPGTRLTVL.

The V gene is TRBV9, the J gene TRBJ1-3; TRBD1 agrees at 7 bases. V shed 4 bases, J shed 2 bases, and the junction held 9 bases outside the gene matches. Germline assignment: CDR1 SGDLS and CDR2 YYNGEE. The CDR3 totals 16 residues. The CDR3 nucleotides are TGTGCCAGCAGCCATTCGACAGGGTCCGCTGGAAACACCATATATTTT. This encodes CASSHSTGSAGNTIYF.